This is a list of T cell receptor beta chains from one sample in a study of Ad26.COV2.S vaccination and SARS-CoV-2 variants. Here immunoSEQ multiplex PCR was the method, and the copy in TCRdb shows in-frame clones only, minus some. This table has about 350,000 clones, 75% to 90% appearing once. The specimen was peripheral blood, collected in a trial of Ad26.COV2.S vaccine versus placebo. The receptors here all came from a person aged 18-60 years who received the Ad26.COV2.S COVID-19 vaccine or a placebo. The CDR3 runs from the conserved cysteine through the conserved F or W. The D gene is left open where the match is weak. Part of the rows lack a size; the others show once, few, many or a class for expanded clones.

v_gene,d_gene,len,j_gene,abundance,CDR3aa,CDR3nt
TRBV18,TRBD2,16,TRBJ2-2,-,CASSLLTSANTGELFF,TGTGCCAGCTCACTTTTAACTAGCGCTAACACCGGGGAGCTGTTTTTT
TRBV5-1,-,15,TRBJ2-1,once,CASSSGQRERNEQFF,TGCGCCAGCAGCTCGGGACAACGGGAACGCAATGAGCAGTTCTTC
TRBV3-1/TRBV3-2,-,15,TRBJ2-3,-,CASSQVLQGADTQYF,TGTGCCAGCAGCCAAGTTCTACAGGGCGCAGATACGCAGTATTTT
TRBV5-1,-,15,TRBJ2-1,-,CASSPRTLGGNEQFF,TGCGCCAGCAGCCCCCGGACTCTCGGCGGTAATGAGCAGTTCTTC
TRBV4-2,TRBD2,14,TRBJ2-5,-,CASSQVSGGETQYF,TGTGCCAGCAGCCAAGTTAGCGGGGGTGAGACCCAGTACTTC
TRBV19,-,16,TRBJ2-3,few,CASSIGRSTRTDTQYF,TGTGCCAGTAGTATAGGTCGCAGCACCCGCACAGATACGCAGTATTTT
TRBV27,TRBD2,14,TRBJ2-7,-,CASRTSGGTFEQYF,TGTGCCAGCAGAACTAGCGGGGGGACTTTCGAGCAGTACTTC
TRBV28,TRBD2,16,TRBJ2-1,-,CASSPNSGVVNNEQFF,TGTGCCAGCAGTCCAAATAGCGGGGTAGTCAACAATGAGCAGTTCTTC
TRBV28,-,14,TRBJ2-7,-,CASSFSTGLYGQYF,TGTGCCAGCAGTTTCTCCACGGGACTGTACGGGCAGTACTTC
TRBV2,-,13,TRBJ1-1,few,CASSDGWNTEAFF,TGTGCCAGCAGTGACGGGTGGAACACTGAAGCTTTCTTT
TRBV3-1/TRBV3-2,TRBD1,16,TRBJ1-1,-,CASSQDFFRGATEAFF,TGTGCCAGCAGCCAAGATTTTTTCAGGGGGGCAACTGAAGCTTTCTTT
TRBV27,-,13,TRBJ2-7,-,CASSKGTGYEQYF,TGTGCCAGCAGTAAGGGGACGGGGTACGAGCAGTACTTC
TRBV27,TRBD2,18,TRBJ2-1,-,CASSLFGASGRLFHEQFF,TGTGCCAGCAGTTTATTTGGGGCTAGCGGGAGGTTATTTCATGAGCAGTTCTTC
TRBV27,TRBD2,15,TRBJ2-5,-,CASRMGGGYQETQYF,TGTGCCAGCAGGATGGGCGGGGGGTACCAAGAGACCCAGTACTTC
TRBV12-3/TRBV12-4,-,13,TRBJ2-7,-,CASSSGQPYEQYF,TGTGCCAGCAGCTCGGGACAACCCTACGAGCAGTACTTC
TRBV27,-,14,TRBJ2-7,-,CASSSGESSYEQYF,TGTGCCAGCAGTTCCGGAGAGAGCTCCTACGAGCAGTACTTC
TRBV5-4,-,16,TRBJ2-3,-,CASSLRQPGLGDTQYF,TGTGCCAGCAGCTTGAGACAACCGGGGCTTGGAGATACGCAGTATTTT
TRBV28,-,14,TRBJ1-1,-,CASSFPREFAEAFF,TGTGCCAGCAGTTTCCCCAGGGAATTCGCTGAAGCTTTCTTT
TRBV2,-,14,TRBJ2-1,-,CASSARQAYNEQFF,TGTGCCAGCAGTGCTCGGCAGGCCTACAATGAGCAGTTCTTC
TRBV6-2/TRBV6-3,-,14,TRBJ2-2,-,CASSSQRNTGELFF,TGTGCCAGCAGTTCCCAGCGGAACACCGGGGAGCTGTTTTTT
TRBV5-1,TRBD1,15,TRBJ2-7,few,CASSVDRGYAYEQYF,TGCGCCAGCAGCGTCGACAGGGGATACGCTTACGAGCAGTACTTC
TRBV27,-,15,TRBJ2-2,-,CASSWSGTNTGELFF,TGTGCCAGCAGTTGGAGCGGGACAAACACCGGGGAGCTGTTTTTT
TRBV11-2,TRBD1,18,TRBJ2-6,-,CASSLAGGPASGANVLTF,TGTGCCAGCAGCTTAGCAGGGGGCCCGGCCTCTGGGGCCAACGTCCTGACTTTC
TRBV3-1/TRBV3-2,-,15,TRBJ2-7,-,CASSQDSRGGNEQYF,TGTGCCAGCAGCCAAGACTCCAGGGGAGGAAACGAGCAGTACTTC
TRBV6-5,TRBD1,15,TRBJ2-7,-,CASSSLPTGNHEQYF,TGTGCCAGCAGTTCCTTACCGACAGGGAACCACGAGCAGTACTTC
TRBV27,TRBD1,19,TRBJ2-1,-,CASSLSKDRGPLSYNEQFF,TGTGCCAGCAGTTTATCGAAGGACAGGGGGCCCCTCTCCTACAATGAGCAGTTCTTC
TRBV25-1,-,14,TRBJ2-3,-,CASALASKPDTQYF,TGTGCCAGTGCCCTAGCGTCTAAGCCAGATACGCAGTATTTT
TRBV20-1,-,11,TRBJ2-7,-,CSASYGSEQYF,TGCAGTGCTTCTTATGGGAGTGAGCAGTACTTC
TRBV11-3,-,15,TRBJ2-2,-,CASSPLASNTGELFF,TGTGCCAGCAGCCCTCTAGCGTCGAACACCGGGGAGCTGTTTTTT
TRBV2,TRBD2,17,TRBJ2-2,-,CASSALFAGANTGELFF,TGTGCCAGCAGTGCCTTGTTCGCGGGGGCGAACACCGGGGAGCTGTTTTTT
TRBV6-2/TRBV6-3,-,15,TRBJ2-7,-,CASSSAGLPLNEQYF,TGTGCCAGCAGTTCCGCGGGACTCCCCCTAAACGAGCAGTACTTC
TRBV5-5,-,14,TRBJ2-3,-,CASSYTVGTDTQYF,TGTGCCAGCAGCTACACCGTTGGCACAGATACGCAGTATTTT
TRBV29-1,-,11,TRBJ2-7,-,CSVSAHYEQYF,TGCAGCGTTTCGGCCCACTACGAGCAGTACTTC
TRBV24-1,-,12,TRBJ2-3,-,CATSEVEDTQYF,TGTGCCACCAGTGAGGTGGAAGATACGCAGTATTTT
TRBV6-1,-,14,TRBJ1-1,-,CASSEIGGGTEAFF,TGTGCCAGCAGTGAAATCGGGGGTGGCACTGAAGCTTTCTTT
TRBV19,TRBD2,14,TRBJ2-1,once,CASSPTSGYNEQFF,TGTGCCAGTAGTCCCACTAGCGGTTACAATGAGCAGTTCTTC
TRBV5-4,TRBD1,14,TRBJ1-2,-,CASSLPGGSYGYTF,TGTGCCAGCAGCCTGCCAGGGGGATCCTATGGCTACACCTTC
TRBV27,-,13,TRBJ2-7,-,CASGDGTFYEQYF,TGTGCCAGCGGCGACGGAACCTTCTACGAGCAGTACTTC
TRBV7-9,TRBD2,13,TRBJ2-7,once,CASSSGLAYEQYF,TGTGCCAGCAGCTCGGGACTAGCCTACGAGCAGTACTTC
TRBV19,TRBD1,15,TRBJ2-4,once,CATRWGTGTKNIQYF,TGTGCCACCCGATGGGGGACAGGGACCAAAAACATTCAGTACTTC
TRBV24-1,TRBD1,13,TRBJ2-7,-,CATSDPGQGEQYF,TGTGCCACCAGTGACCCTGGACAGGGGGAGCAGTACTTC
TRBV5-1,-,15,TRBJ2-1,-,CASSSTRATYNEQFF,TGCGCCAGCAGCTCTACTAGAGCGACCTACAATGAGCAGTTCTTC
TRBV27,-,13,TRBJ1-4,-,CASRDILSEKLFF,TGTGCCTCCAGGGACATTTTAAGCGAAAAACTGTTTTTT
TRBV7-2,TRBD2,16,TRBJ2-1,-,CASSLIGTSGYNEQFF,TGTGCCAGCAGCCTGATTGGGACTAGCGGTTACAATGAGCAGTTCTTC
TRBV28,TRBD1,18,TRBJ2-5,-,CASSAYTPGTGRGETQYF,TGTGCCAGCAGTGCATACACTCCCGGGACAGGGAGAGGGGAGACCCAGTACTTC
TRBV12-3/TRBV12-4,-,12,TRBJ1-1,-,CASSPTGTGAFF,TGTGCCAGCAGCCCAACAGGGACCGGGGCTTTCTTT
TRBV7-8,-,17,TRBJ2-2,-,CASSRGGRTYISGELFF,TGTGCCAGCAGCCGAGGGGGTAGGACGTACATCAGCGGGGAGCTGTTTTTT
TRBV12-1,-,16,TRBJ2-2,-,CASSPQGGKLSGELFF,TGTGCCAGCAGCCCACAAGGGGGTAAGCTTTCCGGGGAGCTGTTTTTT
TRBV7-2,-,14,TRBJ1-1,once,CASSPPGGPTEAFF,TGTGCCAGCAGCCCCCCGGGAGGACCGACTGAAGCTTTCTTT
TRBV19,-,14,TRBJ2-2,-,CASSIVGATGELFF,TGTGCCAGTAGTATAGTCGGGGCCACCGGGGAGCTGTTTTTT
TRBV29-1,TRBD2,16,TRBJ2-1,-,CSVEGAASGSNNEQFF,TGCAGCGTTGAGGGAGCGGCTAGCGGGAGTAACAATGAGCAGTTCTTC
TRBV28,-,15,TRBJ2-2,-,CASSLGGPHTGELFF,TGTGCCAGCAGTTTAGGGGGGCCGCACACCGGGGAGCTGTTTTTT
TRBV5-1,TRBD1,13,TRBJ2-7,-,CASRRTGGHEQYF,TGCGCCAGCAGGAGGACAGGGGGCCACGAGCAGTACTTC